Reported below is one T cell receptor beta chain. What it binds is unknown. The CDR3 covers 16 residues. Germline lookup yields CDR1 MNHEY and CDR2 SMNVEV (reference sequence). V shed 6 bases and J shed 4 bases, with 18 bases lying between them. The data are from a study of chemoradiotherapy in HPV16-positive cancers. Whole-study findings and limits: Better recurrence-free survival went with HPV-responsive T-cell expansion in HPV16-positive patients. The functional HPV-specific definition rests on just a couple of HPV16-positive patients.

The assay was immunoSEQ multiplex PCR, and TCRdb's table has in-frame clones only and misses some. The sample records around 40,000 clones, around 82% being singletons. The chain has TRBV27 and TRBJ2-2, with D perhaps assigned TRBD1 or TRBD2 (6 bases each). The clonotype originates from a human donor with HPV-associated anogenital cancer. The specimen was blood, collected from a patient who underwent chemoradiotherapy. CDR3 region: CASSYSWGALTGELFF. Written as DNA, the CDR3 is TGTGCCAGCAGCTATTCCTGGGGGGCTCTCACCGGGGAGCTGTTTTTT.